This TCR beta chain stems from a study of OX40 agonist ivuxolimab in advanced cancers. Study-level background: The dose-escalation cohort had hepatocellular carcinoma, melanoma, renal cell or head and neck cancer.

This clone was observed a few times. Its target is not known. The CDR3 loop spans 15 amino acids. Germline CDR1 reads SQVTM; CDR2 reads ANQGSEA. V dropped 6 bases and J dropped 0 bases, with 17 bases sitting between them. Study-wide results and limits: On average, a greater number of expanded clones characterised CD8+ T cells relative to CD4+. By week 6 at 0.1 to 3.0 mg/kg, blood CD4+ and CD8+ T cells had expanded clonally. The specificity for antigen of the expanded peripheral T cells was not determined.

The method was immunoSEQ multiplex PCR; TCRdb's version includes in-frame clones alone and lacks a portion of them. This table holds about 5,900 clones, 81% found once. The TCR was taken from an adult with an advanced solid tumor such as melanoma, head and neck, liver or kidney cancer. Here the sequenced sample was CD4+ or CD8+ T cells sorted from blood, taken in a trial of the OX40 agonist ivuxolimab. The genes are TRBV29-1 and TRBJ1-2; D is perhaps TRBD1 (5 bases). In DNA, the CDR3 is TGCAGCGTGGGAGTTGCCAGGGAGTCTAACTATGGCTACACCTTC. This gives the protein CSVGVARESNYGYTF.